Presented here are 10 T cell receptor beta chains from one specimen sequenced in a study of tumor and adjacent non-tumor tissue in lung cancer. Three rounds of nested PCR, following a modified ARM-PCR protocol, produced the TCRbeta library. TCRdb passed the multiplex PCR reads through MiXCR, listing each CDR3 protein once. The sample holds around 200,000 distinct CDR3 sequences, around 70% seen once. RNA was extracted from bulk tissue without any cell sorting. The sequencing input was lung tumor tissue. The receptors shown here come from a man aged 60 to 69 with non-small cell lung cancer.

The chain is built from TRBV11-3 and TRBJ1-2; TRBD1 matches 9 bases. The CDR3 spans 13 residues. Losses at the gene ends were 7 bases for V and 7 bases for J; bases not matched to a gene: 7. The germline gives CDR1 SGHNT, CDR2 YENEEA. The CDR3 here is CASTKQQGAGYTF. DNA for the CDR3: TGTGCCAGCACCAAGCAACAGGGGGCTGGCTACACCTTC.

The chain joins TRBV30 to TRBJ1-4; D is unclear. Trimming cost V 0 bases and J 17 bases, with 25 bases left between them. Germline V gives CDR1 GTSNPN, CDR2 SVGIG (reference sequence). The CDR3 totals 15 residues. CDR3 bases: TGTGCCTGGAGTGTACTGCGAGGGTATAATGAAAAAATTTTTTTT. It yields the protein CAWSVLRGYNEKIFF.

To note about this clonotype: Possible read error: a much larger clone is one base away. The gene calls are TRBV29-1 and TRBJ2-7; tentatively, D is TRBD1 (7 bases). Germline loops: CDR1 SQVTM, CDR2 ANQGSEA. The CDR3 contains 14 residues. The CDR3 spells CSAVTGRGVYVQYF. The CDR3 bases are TGCAGCGCGGTTACGGGCAGGGGGGTCTACGTGCAGTACTTC.

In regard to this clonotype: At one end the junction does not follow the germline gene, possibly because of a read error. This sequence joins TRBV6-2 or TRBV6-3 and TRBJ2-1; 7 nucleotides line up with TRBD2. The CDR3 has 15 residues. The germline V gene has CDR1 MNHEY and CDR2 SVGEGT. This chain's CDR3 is CVSSYSGREVDEQFF. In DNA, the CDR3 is TGTGTCAGCAGTTATAGTGGTCGGGAGGTCGATGAGCAGTTCTTC.

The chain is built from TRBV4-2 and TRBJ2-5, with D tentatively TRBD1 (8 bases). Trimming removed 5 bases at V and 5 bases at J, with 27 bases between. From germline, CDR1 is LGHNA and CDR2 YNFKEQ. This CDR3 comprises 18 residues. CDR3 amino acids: CASSYPPGTNSGGETQYF. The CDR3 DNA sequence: TGTGCCAGCAGCTACCCACCCGGGACTAATTCAGGGGGCGAGACCCAGTACTTC.

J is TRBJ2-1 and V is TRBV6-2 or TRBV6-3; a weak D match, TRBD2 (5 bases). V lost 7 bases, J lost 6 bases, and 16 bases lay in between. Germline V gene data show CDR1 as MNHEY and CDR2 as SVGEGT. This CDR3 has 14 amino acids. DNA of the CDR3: TGTGCCAGCAAGGCGGAGGAAAACCTCAATGAGCAGTTCTTC. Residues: CASKAEENLNEQFF.

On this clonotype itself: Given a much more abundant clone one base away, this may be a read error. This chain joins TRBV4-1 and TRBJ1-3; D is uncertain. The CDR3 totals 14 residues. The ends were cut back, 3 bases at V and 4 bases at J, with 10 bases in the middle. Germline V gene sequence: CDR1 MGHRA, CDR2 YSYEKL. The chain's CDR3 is CASSHDPGGNTIYF. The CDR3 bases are TGCGCCAGCAGCCACGACCCCGGGGGAAACACCATATATTTT.

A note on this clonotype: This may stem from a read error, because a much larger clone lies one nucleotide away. In DNA form, the CDR3 reads TGTGCCAGCAGTTTAGGAATCTCCGGGGCCAAAAACATTCAGTACTTC. This translates into CASSLGISGAKNIQYF. V usage is TRBV12-3 or TRBV12-4 and J usage is TRBJ2-4; D gene uncertain. This CDR3 is built from 16 residues. Trimming left V 1 base short and J 1 base short, with 11 bases between.

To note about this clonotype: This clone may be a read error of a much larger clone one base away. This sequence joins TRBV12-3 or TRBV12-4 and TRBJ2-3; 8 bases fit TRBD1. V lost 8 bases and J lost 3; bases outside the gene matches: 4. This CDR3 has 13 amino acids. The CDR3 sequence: CASLRTGTDTQYF. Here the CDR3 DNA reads TGTGCCAGCCTTAGGACAGGGACAGATACGCAGTATTTT.

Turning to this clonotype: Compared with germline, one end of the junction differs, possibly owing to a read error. CDR3 region: CASSPAPTGKTYERYF. As DNA, the CDR3 is TGTGCCAGCAGCCCCGCCCCGACGGGCAAGACCTACGAGCGGTACTTC. The gene calls are TRBV5-4 and TRBJ2-7; D ambiguous. The CDR3 runs 16 residues. Germline CDR1 is SGHNT and CDR2 is YYREEE (reference sequence). The variable domain in full, with the rest retrieved from reference TRBV5-4 and TRBJ2-7, is ETGVTQSPTHLIKTRGQQVTLRCSSQSGHNTVSWYQQALGQGPQFIFQYYREEENGRGNFPPRFSGLQFPNYSSELNVNALELDDSALYLCASSPAPTGKTYERYFGPGTRLTVT.